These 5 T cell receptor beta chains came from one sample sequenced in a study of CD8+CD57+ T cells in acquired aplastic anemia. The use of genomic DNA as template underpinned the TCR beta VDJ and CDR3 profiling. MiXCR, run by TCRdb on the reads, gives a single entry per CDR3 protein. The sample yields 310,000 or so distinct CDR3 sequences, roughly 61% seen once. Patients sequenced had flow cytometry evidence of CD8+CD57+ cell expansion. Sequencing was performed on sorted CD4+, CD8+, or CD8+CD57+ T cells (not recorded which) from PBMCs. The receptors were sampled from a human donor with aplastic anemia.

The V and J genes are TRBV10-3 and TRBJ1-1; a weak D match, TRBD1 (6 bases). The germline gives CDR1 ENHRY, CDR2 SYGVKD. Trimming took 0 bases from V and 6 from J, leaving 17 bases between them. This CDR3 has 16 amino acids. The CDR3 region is CAISESRGGKGPEAFF. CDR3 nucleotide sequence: TGTGCCATCAGTGAGTCGAGGGGGGGAAAGGGACCTGAAGCTTTCTTT.

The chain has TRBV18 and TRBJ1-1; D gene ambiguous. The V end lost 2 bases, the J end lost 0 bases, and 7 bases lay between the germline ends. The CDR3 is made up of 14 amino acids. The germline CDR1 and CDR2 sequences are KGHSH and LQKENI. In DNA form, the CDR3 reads TGTGCCAGCTCACCAGCGGGCATGAACACTGAAGCTTTCTTT. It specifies CASSPAGMNTEAFF.

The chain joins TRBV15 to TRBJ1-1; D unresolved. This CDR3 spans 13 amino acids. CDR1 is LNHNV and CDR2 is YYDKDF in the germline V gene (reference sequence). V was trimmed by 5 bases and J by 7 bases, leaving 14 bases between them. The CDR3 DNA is TGTGCCACCAGCTCCCGTCAGGAGAATGAAGCTTTCTTT. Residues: CATSSRQENEAFF.

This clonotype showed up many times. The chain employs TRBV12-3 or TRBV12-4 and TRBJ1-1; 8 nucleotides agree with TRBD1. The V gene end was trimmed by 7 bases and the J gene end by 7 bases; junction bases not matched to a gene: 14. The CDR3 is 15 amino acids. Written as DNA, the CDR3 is TGTGCCAGCAATATGAGGACAGGGCGGACTGATGAAGCTTTCTTT. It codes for CASNMRTGRTDEAFF.

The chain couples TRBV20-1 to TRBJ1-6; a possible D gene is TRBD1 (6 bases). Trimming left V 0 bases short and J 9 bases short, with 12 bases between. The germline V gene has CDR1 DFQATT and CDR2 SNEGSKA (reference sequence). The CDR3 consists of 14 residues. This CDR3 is CSARDPRGSSPLHF. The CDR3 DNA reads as TGCAGTGCTAGAGATCCCAGGGGTAGTTCACCCCTCCACTTT.